These 27 T cell receptor beta chains share one sample of origin, sequenced in a study of OX40 agonist ivuxolimab in advanced cancers. Library preparation was by the immunoSEQ multiplex PCR assay. This immuneACCESS table, as held by TCRdb, lists in-frame sequences with V and J called but not all clones. Of the missing ones, under half trace to an unresolved V gene in checked studies; the others have no known cause. The sample table holds around 90,000 clones, of which around 86% were seen once. About 0.33% of the sample is held by the ten biggest clonotypes. The source material was CD4+ or CD8+ T cells sorted from blood, sampled in a trial of the OX40 agonist ivuxolimab. The receptor source for this set is an adult with an advanced solid tumor such as melanoma, head and neck, liver or kidney cancer.

V and J are TRBV6-1 and TRBJ1-3, with no clear D. Trimming removed 4 bases at V and 0 bases at J, with 13 bases between. Germline V gene lookup returns CDR1 MNHNS and CDR2 SASEGT. CDR3 length equals 16 residues. The CDR3 region has the DNA TGTGCCAGCAGTGCCGTCACCCTTGGCTCTGGAAACACCATATATTTT. This codes for CASSAVTLGSGNTIYF.

CDR3 in amino acids: CASRPRGVTYEQYF. The CDR3 nucleotides read TGTGCCAGCAGACCCCGGGGAGTCACCTACGAGCAGTACTTC. The gene calls are TRBV6-6 and TRBJ2-7; a weak D match, TRBD2 (5 bases). V was trimmed by 6 bases and J by 2 bases, leaving 14 bases between them. Per the germline V gene, CDR1 is MNHNY and CDR2 is SVGAGI (reference sequence). The CDR3 is 14 residues long.

This clone has only one observation. The chain recombines TRBV5-5 with TRBJ1-2; TRBD1 aligns across 9 bases. The germline gives CDR1 SGHKS, CDR2 YYEKEE (reference sequence). V was pared by 0 bases and J by 4 bases, with 4 bases of the junction left unmatched. CDR3 length: 15 residues. The CDR3, as DNA: TGTGCCAGCAGCTTGGCGGGACAGGGAGGCTATGGCTACACCTTC. This encodes CASSLAGQGGYGYTF.

The V call is TRBV6-6, the J call TRBJ2-2, with a weak D call TRBD2 (6 bases). The CDR3 is made up of 14 amino acids. V lost 5 bases to trimming and J lost 5 bases, with 12 bases between them. CDR1 and CDR2 from the germline V gene are MNHNY and SVGAGI (reference sequence). The CDR3 here is CASSRRDRTGELFF. The CDR3 DNA follows: TGTGCCAGCAGTCGGAGGGATAGGACCGGGGAGCTGTTTTTT.

The genes are TRBV6-6 and TRBJ2-1, with 10 positions matching TRBD1. The V segment lost 6 bases and the J segment 3 bases; nucleotides outside the gene matches: 5. The CDR3 covers 15 residues. From germline, CDR1 is MNHNY and CDR2 SVGAGI (reference sequence). The CDR3 loop is CASREDRGIYNEQFF. The CDR3, as DNA: TGTGCCAGCAGGGAGGACAGGGGGATCTACAATGAGCAGTTCTTC.

V usage is TRBV5-5 and J usage is TRBJ1-5; D gene uncertain. This CDR3 is built from 16 residues. V lost 3 bases to trimming and J lost 6 bases, with 19 bases between them. Germline CDR1 SGHKS, CDR2 YYEKEE (reference sequence). CDR3 region: CASSSTALPGGQPQHF. The CDR3 nucleotides read TGTGCCAGCAGCTCTACTGCTCTCCCGGGCGGTCAGCCCCAGCATTTT. The variable domain in full, completed from reference TRBV5-5 and TRBJ1-5, reads DAGVTQSPTHLIKTRGQQVTLRCSPISGHKSVSWYQQVLGQGPQFIFQYYEKEERGRGNFPDRFSARQFPNYSSELNVNALLLGDSALYLCASSSTALPGGQPQHFGDGTRLSIL.

V gene TRBV25-1 combines with J gene TRBJ1-2; tentatively, D is TRBD1 (6 bases). The CDR3 is made up of 13 amino acids. Germline lookup yields CDR1 MGHDK and CDR2 SYGVNS. Deletions cut 6 bases from V and 7 bases from J, with 15 bases between. CDR3 amino acids: CASSERGWSGYTF. CDR3 bases: TGTGCCAGCAGCGAAAGGGGGTGGAGTGGCTACACCTTC.

The CDR3 DNA reads TGTGCCAGCAGGTCCGGGACAGGGGCCTTAGCGGGGGTGCGTACGCAGTATTTT. It encodes CASRSGTGALAGVRTQYF. The chain employs TRBV27 and TRBJ2-3; D might be TRBD1 (10 bases). Trimming removed 6 bases from V and 8 bases from J, with 30 bases in between. The germline CDR1 and CDR2 sequences are MNHEY and SMNVEV (reference sequence). The CDR3 sequence is 18 residues long.

The gene calls are TRBV29-1 and TRBJ1-1; maybe TRBD1 (5 bases). The CDR3 contains 15 residues. V gave up 7 bases and J gave up 4 bases, with 22 bases separating them. CDR1 is SQVTM, CDR2 ANQGSEA, per germline. CDR3 sequence reads: CSALGGDPWGTEAFF. The CDR3 coding sequence is TGCAGCGCCCTGGGGGGGGACCCGTGGGGCACTGAAGCTTTCTTT.

The chain uses TRBV19 and TRBJ1-1, with D uncertain. This CDR3 contains 13 residues. Trimming removed 0 bases at V and 6 bases at J, with 8 bases between. CDR1 and CDR2 (germline): LNHDA, SQIVND (reference sequence). CDR3 sequence reads: CASSIDLQAEAFF. CDR3 sequence (DNA): TGTGCCAGTAGTATAGATCTCCAGGCTGAAGCTTTCTTT. Drawing the rest from reference TRBV19 and TRBJ1-1, the complete variable domain is DGGITQSPKYLFRKEGQNVTLSCEQNLNHDAMYWYRQDPGQGLRLIYYSQIVNDFQKGDIAEGYSVSREKKESFPLTVTSAQKNPTAFYLCASSIDLQAEAFFGQGTRLTVV.

The CDR3 nucleotides are TGTGCCAGCAGCCCCCACAGGGGGCCGGAGACCCAGTACTTC. This gives the protein CASSPHRGPETQYF. The rearrangement joins TRBV5-4 to TRBJ2-5; 9 bases agree with TRBD1. CDR1 is SGHNT, CDR2 YYREEE, per germline (reference sequence). After removal of 4 bases from V and 5 bases from J, the junction contained 6 bases not matched to a gene. The CDR3 has 14 amino acids.

The gene calls are TRBV6-1 and TRBJ2-3, with D tentatively TRBD1 or TRBD2 (5 bases each). The CDR3 contains 14 residues. Germline assignment: CDR1 MNHNS and CDR2 SASEGT. Trimming shortened V by 8 bases and J by 2 bases, and 14 bases separated the two germline ends. The CDR3: CASVRDAPTDTQYF. The CDR3 bases are TGTGCCAGCGTCCGGGACGCGCCCACAGATACGCAGTATTTT.

V gene TRBV2 combines with J gene TRBJ1-2; no clear D gene. From germline, CDR1 is SNHLY and CDR2 FYNNEI. The CDR3 contains 16 residues. V shed 2 bases and J shed 3 bases, with 16 bases lying between them. In DNA, the CDR3 is TGTGCCAGCAGTGAACTTCCCGGGAACATTGACTATGGCTACACCTTC. This encodes CASSELPGNIDYGYTF.

This clone is a singleton in its sample. This rearrangement joins TRBV19 to TRBJ1-2, with 10 bases fitting TRBD1. From germline, CDR1 is LNHDA and CDR2 SQIVND (reference sequence). The CDR3 runs to 17 residues. After removal of 8 bases from V and 7 bases from J, the junction contained 19 bases not matched to a gene. The CDR3 nucleotides are TGTGCCAGTCAGCTTTCCGGGACAGGGGAAAATTCGGGTGGCTACACCTTC. Residues: CASQLSGTGENSGGYTF. Full variable domain (rest looked up from reference TRBV19 and TRBJ1-2): DGGITQSPKYLFRKEGQNVTLSCEQNLNHDAMYWYRQDPGQGLRLIYYSQIVNDFQKGDIAEGYSVSREKKESFPLTVTSAQKNPTAFYLCASQLSGTGENSGGYTFGSGTRLTVV.

The J gene is TRBJ2-2, the V gene TRBV14; maybe TRBD2 (6 bases). Deletions cut 4 bases from V and 4 bases from J, with 19 bases between. CDR1 is SGHDN and CDR2 is FVKESK in the germline V gene. This CDR3 spans 17 amino acids. The CDR3 is CASSPLLPGTGTGELFF. DNA of the CDR3: TGTGCCAGCAGCCCACTCTTACCCGGGACTGGCACCGGGGAGCTGTTTTTT.

J is TRBJ2-2 and V is TRBV7-2; 7 bases agree with TRBD1. CDR3 length equals 15 residues. After removal of 3 bases from V and 5 bases from J, the junction contained 6 bases not matched to a gene. Germline assignment: CDR1 SGHTA and CDR2 FQGNSA. CDR3 protein: CASSLPGQRTGELFF. For the CDR3, the DNA is TGTGCCAGCAGCTTGCCGGGACAGAGGACCGGGGAGCTGTTTTTT. The full variable domain, rest sourced from reference TRBV7-2 and TRBJ2-2, is GAGVSQSPSNKVTEKGKDVELRCDPISGHTALYWYRQSLGQGLEFLIYFQGNSAPDKSGLPSDRFSAERTGGSVSTLTIQRTQQEDSAVYLCASSLPGQRTGELFFGEGSRLTVL.

The genes are TRBV7-2 and TRBJ2-2; 9 nucleotides align to TRBD1. The CDR3 is 15 amino acids. Germline loops: CDR1 SGHTA, CDR2 FQGNSA. J lost 7 bases, V lost 3 bases, and 6 bases had no gene match. CDR3 residues: CASSLNRGRVGELFF. In nucleotides, the CDR3 is TGTGCCAGCAGCTTGAACAGGGGGCGCGTCGGGGAGCTGTTTTTT.

This clone was found once. J is TRBJ2-7 and V is TRBV6-4; TRBD1 matches at 7 bases. In germline, CDR1 is MRHNA, CDR2 SNTAGT. V shed 3 bases, J shed 5 bases, and the junction held 4 bases outside the gene matches. The CDR3 extends over 13 amino acids. CDR3: CASSEQGNDEQYF. The DNA for the CDR3 is TGTGCCAGCAGTGAACAGGGGAACGACGAGCAGTACTTC.

This clone was found many times. This chain joins TRBV5-1 and TRBJ2-3, with D unresolved. The CDR3 consists of 14 residues. CDR1 is SGHRS and CDR2 is YFSETQ in the germline V gene. Trimming shortened V by 0 bases and J by 6 bases, and 11 bases separated the two germline ends. The CDR3 is CASSLGLTPDTQYF. In nucleotides, the CDR3 is TGCGCCAGCAGCTTGGGACTTACCCCTGATACGCAGTATTTT.

CDR3 in amino acids: CASSSKWDRVGEQYF. CDR3 DNA: TGTGCCAGCAGCTCCAAGTGGGACAGAGTCGGGGAGCAGTACTTC. This rearrangement joins TRBV7-2 to TRBJ2-7, with 7 nucleotides matching TRBD1. Trimming removed 4 bases from V and 7 bases from J; junction bases left unmatched: 13. The CDR3 contains 15 residues. Germline CDR1 and CDR2: SGHTA and FQGNSA.

To note about this clone: At one of its ends the junction is not consistent with the germline gene, which may arise from a read error. The chain couples TRBV10-2 to TRBJ2-1, with D perhaps being TRBD1 or TRBD2 (5 bases each). The CDR3 sequence is 11 residues long. Germline CDR1 and CDR2: WSHSY and SAAADI. This CDR3 reads CASSESSGPIF. As DNA, the CDR3 is TGCGCCAGCAGTGAGTCATCGGGACCGATCTTC.

The chain joins TRBV6-5 to TRBJ1-2; D remains unclear. CDR3 length equals 12 residues. V lost 5 bases, J lost 7 bases, and 11 bases lay in between. Germline CDR1 MNHEY, CDR2 SVGAGI. CDR3 sequence reads: CASSDWEGGYTF. The CDR3 nucleotides read TGTGCCAGCAGTGACTGGGAGGGTGGCTACACCTTC.

J is TRBJ2-2 and V is TRBV10-3, with D tentatively TRBD1 (6 bases). The V and J ends lost 6 bases and 5 bases respectively, with 10 bases between them. The CDR3 loop spans 13 amino acids. Per germline, CDR1 ENHRY and CDR2 SYGVKD. Here the CDR3 reads CAISPGQTGELFF. DNA of the CDR3: TGTGCCATCAGCCCCGGACAGACCGGGGAGCTGTTTTTT.

This clone is a singleton in its sample. The chain has TRBV19 and TRBJ1-5, with D perhaps TRBD1 (5 bases). In germline, CDR1 is LNHDA, CDR2 SQIVND (reference sequence). Deletions cut 7 bases from V and 0 bases from J, with 19 bases between. There are 17 residues in the CDR3. CDR3 nucleotide sequence: TGTGCCAGTATCCCCCGGCAGGGAAGTTATAGCAATCAGCCCCAGCATTTT. Its translation is CASIPRQGSYSNQPQHF.

This sequence joins TRBV5-1 and TRBJ2-3, with D tentatively TRBD1 or TRBD2 (5 bases each). Trimming removed 1 base from V and 2 bases from J, with 14 bases in between. The CDR3 is made up of 16 amino acids. Germline-derived CDR1 and CDR2 are SGHRS and YFSETQ. The CDR3 region is CASSLFGTVPTDTQYF. The CDR3 DNA reads TGCGCCAGCAGCTTGTTTGGGACGGTTCCCACAGATACGCAGTATTTT.

The V call is TRBV14, the J call TRBJ2-3; D may be TRBD1 (5 bases). Germline CDR1 and CDR2: SGHDN and FVKESK. The CDR3 sequence is 16 residues long. V shed 4 bases and J shed 2 bases, with 16 bases lying between them. The DNA of the CDR3 is TGTGCCAGCAGCCCGAATAGGACATCACTCACAGATACGCAGTATTTT. Translated, it gives CASSPNRTSLTDTQYF.

This chain links TRBV11-2 with TRBJ2-1; 10 bases match TRBD1. This CDR3 region has 16 residues. Germline CDR1 SGHAT, CDR2 FQNNGV. The junction had 14 bases not matched to a gene; V was cut back by 6 bases and J by 9 bases. The CDR3 DNA reads as TGTGCCAGCAGATCATACCGGGACAGGGGTGTGGGTGAGCAGTTCTTC. Its protein product is CASRSYRDRGVGEQFF. Full variable domain (missing parts from reference TRBV11-2 and TRBJ2-1): EAGVAQSPRYKIIEKRQSVAFWCNPISGHATLYWYQQILGQGPKLLIQFQNNGVVDDSQLPKDRFSAERLKGVDSTLKIQPAKLEDSAVYLCASRSYRDRGVGEQFFGPGTRLTVL.